These 11 T cell receptor beta chains share one sample of origin, sequenced in a study of cytomegalovirus exposure and HLA in healthy donors. Method: immunoSEQ multiplex PCR; TCRdb's copy keeps in-frame clones and lacks some. Of about 150,000 clones detected, 80% to 90% appear once; the ten largest clones hold less than 8%. The sequenced sample was PBMCs. The source is a woman under 40 in good health and CMV-seropositive.

The chain links TRBV14 to TRBJ2-1, with 15 bases identical to TRBD2. Germline V gene sequence: CDR1 SGHDN, CDR2 FVKESK. J gave up 9 bases and V 3 bases, and 3 bases lay outside the gene matches. The CDR3 totals 15 residues. CDR3 region: CASSHGLAGGPEQFF. CDR3 DNA sequence: TGTGCCAGCAGCCACGGACTAGCGGGAGGGCCTGAGCAGTTCTTC.

The count of this clone is one. The V call is TRBV7-8, the J call TRBJ2-7; D is possibly TRBD2 (6 bases). The CDR3 is 14 amino acids. Germline-derived CDR1 and CDR2 are SGHVS and FQNEAQ. V lost 6 bases and J 5 bases, leaving 17 bases between the germline ends. CDR3 in amino acids: CASRRRGGLDEQYF. CDR3 nucleotides: TGTGCCAGCAGGCGGAGGGGCGGCCTGGACGAGCAGTACTTC. The whole variable domain, filled in from reference TRBV7-8 and TRBJ2-7, reads GAGVSQSPRYKVAKRGQDVALRCDPISGHVSLFWYQQALGQGPEFLTYFQNEAQLDKSGLPSDRFFAERPEGSVSTLKIQRTQQEDSAVYLCASRRRGGLDEQYFGPGTRLTVT.

The chain couples TRBV21-1 to TRBJ2-3; the DNA was not used to check the table's D call, TRBD2. TRBV21-1 is a known pseudogene. The CDR3 contains 17 residues. The CDR3 DNA reads TGTGCCAGCAGCAAAGGTAGACTAGCGGGGCGCACAGATACGCAGTATTTT. Its translation is CASSKGRLAGRTDTQYF.

The CDR3 loop reads CASSRLQGLDSPLHF. CDR3 bases: TGTGCCAGCTCACGACTCCAGGGTTTAGATTCACCCCTCCACTTT. The V and J genes are TRBV18 and TRBJ1-6; D perhaps matches TRBD1 (5 bases). The CDR3 runs 15 residues. Trimming stripped 4 bases from V and 8 bases from J, with 15 bases between. Per germline, CDR1 KGHSH and CDR2 LQKENI.

V and J are TRBV2 and TRBJ2-1; no clear D. CDR1 and CDR2 from the germline V gene are SNHLY and FYNNEI. Deletions cut 4 bases from V and 6 bases from J, with 4 bases between. The CDR3 is made up of 11 amino acids. CDR3 loop: CASSVLNEQFF. CDR3 bases: TGTGCCAGCAGTGTACTCAATGAGCAGTTCTTC.

This chain uses TRBV5-6 with TRBJ2-3; D might be TRBD2 (6 bases). V was trimmed by 0 bases and J by 9 bases, leaving 17 bases between them. Germline loops: CDR1 SGHDT, CDR2 YYEEEE. This CDR3 contains 15 residues. The CDR3 coding sequence is TGTGCCAGCAGCTTGGAGGCGCGGGATATGGGGACGCAGTATTTT. Its protein is CASSLEARDMGTQYF.

The gene calls are TRBV28 and TRBJ1-2; TRBD1 agrees at 8 bases. The CDR3 spans 14 residues. Trimming at V came to 2 bases and at J to 8 bases, leaving 7 bases not matched to a gene. CDR1 and CDR2 from the germline V gene are MDHEN and SYDVKM. CDR3 DNA sequence: TGTGCCAGCAGTTTACAGACAGGGGCGAGAGGCTACACCTTC. Amino acid sequence: CASSLQTGARGYTF.

V gene TRBV5-1 combines with J gene TRBJ2-1, with 11 nucleotides matching TRBD2. The CDR3 has 16 amino acids. Per germline, CDR1 SGHRS and CDR2 YFSETQ. Losses at the gene ends were 5 bases for V and 4 bases for J; bases not matched to a gene: 8. The CDR3 loop reads CASSLITSGRYNEQFF. The CDR3 DNA reads TGCGCCAGCAGTCTGATAACTAGCGGGAGATACAATGAGCAGTTCTTC.

Only one count was recorded for this clone. This sequence joins TRBV19 and TRBJ1-2; the match to TRBD1 covers 11 bases. Germline V gene data show CDR1 as LNHDA and CDR2 as SQIVND (reference sequence). The CDR3 is 14 amino acids. V shed 3 bases, J shed 10 bases, and the junction held 7 bases outside the gene matches. In DNA, the CDR3 is TGTGCCAGTAGTATTCGGACAGGGGGCTCGTACTACACCTTC. Encoded protein: CASSIRTGGSYYTF.

The J gene is TRBJ2-2, the V gene TRBV11-3; 8 nucleotides align to TRBD1. CDR3 length: 16 amino acids. With 4 bases clipped from V and 3 bases from J, the junction kept 7 bases outside the gene matches. CDR1 and CDR2 (germline): SGHNT, YENEEA. The CDR3 spells CASSYSGTGYTGELFF. DNA of the CDR3: TGTGCCAGCAGCTATTCCGGGACAGGATACACCGGGGAGCTGTTTTTT.

The J gene is TRBJ1-4, the V gene TRBV7-8; weak D call: TRBD1 (5 bases). V was shortened by 0 bases and J by 3 bases, with 8 bases between the two germline ends. Looked up from germline, CDR1 is SGHVS and CDR2 is FQNEAQ. This CDR3 is built from 15 residues. The CDR3 loop reads CASSLAWGANEKLFF. For the CDR3, the DNA is TGTGCCAGCAGCTTAGCATGGGGGGCTAATGAAAAACTGTTTTTT.